One sample yielded the 21 T cell receptor beta chains listed below, sequenced in a study of T cells after yellow fever vaccination (dated by TCRdb to about 2019). The meaning of the sample's treatment or condition label: live attenuated yellow fever vaccine strain. The method was 5' RACE. Reads for this sample came from an Illumina HiSeq 2500. TCRdb reran the public reads through fastp at Q25 and MiXCR, keeping productive beta chains. Identical CDR3 proteins give one entry, which carries the most common genes and DNA. The sample data list 200,000 to 300,000 distinct CDR3 sequences, and 6.7% of these were observed just once. Around 1% of the sample is held by the ten biggest clonotypes. Material: CD4+ T cells sorted from PBMCs, obtained on the day of the yellow fever booster vaccination. Every receptor here comes from a man aged 30 to 45 who received the YFV17D yellow fever vaccine.

This clonotype was counted at least ten times. The chain links TRBV12-3 or TRBV12-4 to TRBJ1-2; D remains unclear. Trimming removed 8 bases from V and 8 bases from J, with 18 bases in between. There are 13 residues in the CDR3. In DNA, the CDR3 is TGTGCCAGCTCCGGCGGGCAGGCCGGAGGCTACACCTTC. Translation gives CASSGGQAGGYTF.

This chain uses TRBV6-1 with TRBJ1-2; possible D gene TRBD1, 5 bases. CDR1 and CDR2 (germline): MNHNS, SASEGT. V shed 6 bases and J shed 7 bases, with 18 bases lying between them. The CDR3 contains 14 residues. The CDR3 region has the DNA TGTGCCAGCAGCGACCCCAGGGTTTTTCGTGGCTACACCTTC. Its protein product is CASSDPRVFRGYTF.

This clonotype was picked up many times. V gene TRBV7-9 combines with J gene TRBJ2-1; D might be TRBD1 or TRBD2, each matching 5 bases. The CDR3 extends over 14 amino acids. Germline V gene lookup returns CDR1 SEHNR and CDR2 FQNEAQ (reference sequence). The germline V and J ends were trimmed by 5 bases and 3 bases, with 11 bases remaining between them. The CDR3, as DNA: TGTGCCAGCAGCAGCTGGGACGACTACAATGAGCAGTTCTTC. Translation gives CASSSWDDYNEQFF.

This clonotype was found many times. The junction and the germline gene differ at one end; a read error may be behind it. The chain is built from TRBV2 and TRBJ2-7; D gene ambiguous. Germline assignment: CDR1 SNHLY and CDR2 FYNNEI. This CDR3 is 12 amino acids long. The DNA for the CDR3 is TGTGCCAGCAGTGAACCCCCCAGCGAGGAGTACTTC. It yields the protein CASSEPPSEEYF.

The sample holds a few counts of this clonotype. The chain couples TRBV25-1 to TRBJ2-5; 10 bases are a match to TRBD2. Germline trimming cut 6 bases from V and 5 bases from J; bases unmatched to any gene: 9. Germline CDR1 MGHDK, CDR2 SYGVNS. The CDR3 is 15 amino acids. This CDR3 reads CASRKAGGPSETQYF. The CDR3 nucleotides read TGTGCCAGCAGGAAAGCGGGAGGGCCCTCGGAGACCCAGTACTTC.

Only a few counts were recorded for this clonotype. The rearrangement joins TRBV6-1 to TRBJ2-5, with 8 positions matching TRBD2. The CDR3 spans 15 residues. Germline CDR1 is MNHNS and CDR2 is SASEGT. Trimming took 5 bases from V and 5 from J; bases not matched to a gene: 10. This CDR3 is CASSTSAGVGETQYF. The CDR3 DNA reads as TGTGCCAGCAGTACGTCAGCGGGAGTCGGCGAGACCCAGTACTTC.

There are a few counts of this clonotype. The rearrangement links TRBV5-6 to TRBJ2-6; D is undetermined. V was cut by 4 bases and J by 2 bases, with 7 bases left in between. The CDR3 covers 14 residues. CDR1 and CDR2 from the germline V gene are SGHDT and YYEEEE. CDR3 bases: TGTGCCAGCAGCCCCGACGCTGGGGCCAACGTCCTGACTTTC. Translating gives CASSPDAGANVLTF.

The chain recombines TRBV5-1 with TRBJ2-2; D uncertain. Germline-derived CDR1 and CDR2 are SGHRS and YFSETQ. CDR3 length: 16 amino acids. Between the trimmed V and J ends, which lost 0 bases and 3 bases, there was a span of 12 bases. The CDR3 DNA follows: TGCGCCAGCAGCTTGGCCCATAGGGCCGACACCGGGGAGCTGTTTTTT. This codes for CASSLAHRADTGELFF.

The chain recombines TRBV20-1 with TRBJ1-2; no clear D. V shed 3 bases and J shed 4 bases, with 12 bases lying between them. This CDR3 has 13 residues. Per the germline V gene, CDR1 is DFQATT and CDR2 is SNEGSKA (reference sequence). The CDR3 DNA follows: TGCAGTGCTAGTGCCAGGTCTGCCTATGGCTACACCTTC. Translation gives CSASARSAYGYTF.

This clonotype was counted only a few times. The chain combines TRBV6-2 or TRBV6-3 with TRBJ2-7; 12 positions agree with TRBD2. The V gene end was trimmed by 5 bases and the J gene end by 7 bases; junction bases not matched to a gene: 15. CDR3 length: 17 residues. CDR1 is MNHEY, CDR2 SVGEGT, per germline. CDR3 bases: TGTGCCAGCAGTCGACGGACTAGCGGGACCATTCCGTGGGAGCAGTACTTC. Its protein is CASSRRTSGTIPWEQYF.

As concerns this clonotype: This clone may be a read error of a much larger clone one base away. The J gene is TRBJ2-3, the V gene TRBV20-1; D is unclear. CDR1 and CDR2 (germline): DFQATT, SNEGSKA (reference sequence). V was cut by 0 bases and J by 2 bases, with 9 bases left in between. CDR3 length: 14 residues. CDR3: CSARDVQITDTQYF. The CDR3 nucleotides read TGCAGTGCTAGAGATGTACAGATCACAGATACGCAGTATTTT.

This clonotype occurred a few times. CDR3 in DNA: TGCAGTGCGCCGGCCCTCGGGACAGGGACCTACGAGCAGTACTTC. Translated: CSAPALGTGTYEQYF. This rearrangement joins TRBV20-1 to TRBJ2-7, with 9 bases lining up with TRBD1. The CDR3 covers 15 residues. Trimming at V came to 6 bases and at J to 2 bases, leaving 11 bases not matched to a gene. The germline CDR1 and CDR2 sequences are DFQATT and SNEGSKA (reference sequence).

This clonotype was detected ten times or more. The chain combines TRBV15 with TRBJ2-7; 12 bases line up with TRBD2. The germline V gene encodes CDR1 LNHNV and CDR2 YYDKDF (reference sequence). CDR3 length: 15 amino acids. The V gene end was trimmed by 5 bases and the J gene end by 5 bases; junction bases not matched to a gene: 7. The CDR3 spells CATSARLAGVHEQYF. The CDR3 bases are TGTGCCACCAGCGCCCGACTAGCGGGAGTCCACGAGCAGTACTTC.

The rearrangement links TRBV12-3 or TRBV12-4 to TRBJ2-3, with D possibly TRBD2 on 6 matching bases. The ends were cut back, 6 bases at V and 0 bases at J, with 16 bases in the middle. This CDR3 spans 16 amino acids. The chain's CDR3 is CASRPDPGLSTDTQYF. The CDR3 DNA follows: TGTGCCAGCAGACCGGATCCGGGACTGAGCACAGATACGCAGTATTTT.

The table lists this clonotype with a count of one. A read error may be the cause here, since a much bigger clone is one base away. The chain combines TRBV5-1 with TRBJ2-1; D unclear. V was trimmed by 5 bases and J by 11 bases, leaving 14 bases between them. CDR1 is SGHRS and CDR2 is YFSETQ in the germline V gene. This CDR3 has 12 amino acids. The CDR3 loop is CASRPPSLKQFF. DNA of the CDR3: TGCGCCAGCAGGCCGCCGAGCCTTAAGCAGTTCTTC.

DNA of the CDR3: TGTGCCAGCAGCTCAGGCCCTACAGAGTACAATGAGCAGTTCTTC. Amino acids: CASSSGPTEYNEQFF. V usage is TRBV7-2 and J usage is TRBJ2-1; D is ambiguous. The length of the CDR3 is 15 residues. The V end was cut by 4 bases, the J end by 4 bases, with 14 bases between. Germline V gene lookup returns CDR1 SGHTA and CDR2 FQGNSA.

The V call is TRBV3-1, the J call TRBJ2-6; D unclear. The germline V gene encodes CDR1 LGHDT and CDR2 YNNKEL (reference sequence). The V and J ends lost 1 base and 4 bases respectively, with 11 bases between them. This CDR3 comprises 16 residues. CDR3: CASSQAISRGANVLTF. The CDR3 bases are TGTGCCAGCAGCCAAGCTATTTCTCGAGGGGCCAACGTCCTGACTTTC. Filled out from reference TRBV3-1 and TRBJ2-6, the complete variable domain reads DTAVSQTPKYLVTQMGNDKSIKCEQNLGHDTMYWYKQDSKKFLKIMFSYNNKELIINETVPNRFSPKSPDKAHLNLHINSLELGDSAVYFCASSQAISRGANVLTFGAGSRLTVL.

The chain links TRBV5-6 to TRBJ2-7; possible D gene TRBD1, 5 bases. Trimming pared 4 bases from V and 5 bases from J, leaving 19 bases between. Germline V CDR1 and CDR2: SGHDT, YYEEEE. The CDR3 has 15 amino acids. CDR3 in amino acids: CASSPQDQALHEQYF. In DNA, the CDR3 is TGTGCCAGCAGCCCACAGGACCAGGCACTACACGAGCAGTACTTC.

The chain couples TRBV27 to TRBJ2-1, with TRBD2 identical over 11 bases. The CDR3 length is 18 residues. Germline CDR1 reads MNHEY; CDR2 reads SMNVEV (reference sequence). V trimming: 7 bases; J trimming: 4 bases; junction bases outside the gene matches: 15. CDR3 nucleotide sequence: TGTGCCAGCACAGGCGGGGCTAGCGGGAGGAAAGGATACAATGAGCAGTTCTTC. Translated, it gives CASTGGASGRKGYNEQFF.

The chain joins TRBV23-1 to TRBJ1-5; 9 positions agree with TRBD1. TRBV23-1 is designated an ORF whose function remains uncertain. CDR3 size: 16 residues. J gave up 7 bases and V 3 bases, and 10 bases lay outside the gene matches. The CDR3 nucleotides read TGCGCCAGCAGTCATCGAGAACAGGGGGCGAGGCAGCCCCAGCATTTT. Its protein product is CASSHREQGARQPQHF.

This chain uses TRBV30 with TRBJ2-7; a possible D gene is TRBD1 (6 bases). Between the trimmed V and J ends, which lost 4 bases and 0 bases, there was a span of 13 bases. The CDR3 is 14 residues long. Germline CDR1 is GTSNPN and CDR2 is SVGIG (reference sequence). Written as DNA, the CDR3 is TGTGCCTGGATTTCGGACAGCCGCTCCTACGAGCAGTACTTC. Amino acid sequence: CAWISDSRSYEQYF. The full variable domain, completed using reference TRBV30 and TRBJ2-7, is SQTIHQWPATLVQPVGSPLSLECTVEGTSNPNLYWYRQAAGRGLQLLFYSVGIGQISSEVPQNLSASRPQDRQFILSSKKLLLSDSGFYLCAWISDSRSYEQYFGPGTRLTVT.